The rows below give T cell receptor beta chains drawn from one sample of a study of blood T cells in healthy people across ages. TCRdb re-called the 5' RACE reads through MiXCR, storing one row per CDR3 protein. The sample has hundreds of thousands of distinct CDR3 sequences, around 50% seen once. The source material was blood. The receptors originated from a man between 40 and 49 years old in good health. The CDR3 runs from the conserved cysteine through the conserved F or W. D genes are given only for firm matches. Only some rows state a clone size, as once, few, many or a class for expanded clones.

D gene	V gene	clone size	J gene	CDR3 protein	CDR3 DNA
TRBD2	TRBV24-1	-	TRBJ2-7	CATSQAGAREQYF	TGTGCCACCAGTCAAGCGGGAGCTCGCGAGCAGTACTTC
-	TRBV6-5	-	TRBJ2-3	CASSYFRGSTDTQYF	TGTGCCAGCAGTTACTTTCGGGGAAGCACAGATACGCAGTATTTT
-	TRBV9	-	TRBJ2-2	CASSVEGVPGELFF	TGTGCCAGCAGCGTAGAGGGGGTCCCCGGGGAGCTGTTTTTT
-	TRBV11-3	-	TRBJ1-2	CASSLDRPPGDYGYTF	TGTGCCAGCAGCTTAGATCGTCCCCCGGGAGACTATGGCTACACCTTC
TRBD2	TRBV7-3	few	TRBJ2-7	CASSQAAGEGYEQYF	TGTGCCAGCAGCCAGGCTGCGGGAGAGGGCTACGAGCAGTACTTC
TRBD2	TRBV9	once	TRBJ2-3	CAGSVATSADTQYF	TGTGCCGGCAGCGTAGCTACTAGCGCAGATACGCAGTATTTT
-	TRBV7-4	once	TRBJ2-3	CASSPRGFLVTDTQYF	TGTGCCAGCAGCCCGCGAGGGTTCTTGGTCACAGATACGCAGTATTTT
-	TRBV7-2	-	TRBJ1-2	CASSSQGLGYTF	TGTGCCAGCAGCTCACAGGGTCTTGGCTACACCTTC
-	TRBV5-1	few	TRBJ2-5	CASSLARTSETQYF	TGCGCCAGCAGCTTGGCCCGGACGAGTGAGACCCAGTACTTC
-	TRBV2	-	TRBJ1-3	CASTAYSGNTIYF	TGTGCTAGCACAGCTTACTCTGGAAACACCATATATTTT
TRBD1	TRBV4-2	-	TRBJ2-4	CASGASIQGSLAKNIQYF	TGTGCCAGCGGAGCCTCTATACAGGGGTCCCTAGCCAAAAACATTCAGTACTTC
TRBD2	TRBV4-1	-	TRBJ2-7	CASSQGTSIYEQYF	TGCGCCAGCAGCCAAGGGACTAGTATTTACGAGCAGTACTTC
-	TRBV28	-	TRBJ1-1	CASIDLRRRTEAFF	TGTGCCAGCATTGATCTCCGAAGGAGGACTGAAGCTTTCTTT
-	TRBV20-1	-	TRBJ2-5	CSARETRGLETQYF	TGCAGTGCTAGAGAAACGCGGGGATTAGAGACCCAGTACTTC
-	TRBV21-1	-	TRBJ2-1	CASSLRGKWPSNEQFF	TGTGCCAGCAGCCTAAGGGGTAAATGGCCTTCTAATGAGCAGTTCTTC
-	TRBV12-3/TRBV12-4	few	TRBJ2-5	CASSLAPAGETQYF	TGTGCCAGCAGTCTAGCCCCCGCTGGGGAGACCCAGTACTTC
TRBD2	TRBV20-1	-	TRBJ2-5	CSARDGGSGSLPETQYF	TGCAGTGCTAGAGATGGGGGTAGCGGGAGTTTGCCAGAGACCCAGTACTTC
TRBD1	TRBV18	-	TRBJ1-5	CASSRQGDNHQPQHF	TGTGCCAGCTCACGACAGGGGGACAATCATCAGCCCCAGCATTTT
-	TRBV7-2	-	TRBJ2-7	CASSLVLSSVRYEQYF	TGTGCCAGCAGCTTAGTCCTCTCTAGCGTACGCTACGAGCAGTACTTC
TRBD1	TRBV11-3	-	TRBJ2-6	CASSLGGTVSSGANVLTF	TGTGCCAGCAGCTTAGGTGGGACAGTGAGCTCTGGGGCCAACGTCCTGACTTTC
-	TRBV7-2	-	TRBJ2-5	CASSLDSYPETQYF	TGTGCCAGCAGCTTAGACAGCTATCCAGAGACCCAGTACTTC
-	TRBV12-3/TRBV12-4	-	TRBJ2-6	CASSENSGANVLTF	TGTGCCAGCAGCGAAAACTCTGGGGCCAACGTCCTGACTTTC